This T cell receptor (beta chain) was observed in a study of T cells in tuberculosis. Method: immunoSEQ multiplex PCR; TCRdb's copy keeps in-frame clones and lacks some. The top ten hold about 4.7% of the sample, which has tens of thousands of clones, approximately 93% seen once. Germline V gene data show CDR1 as MDHEN and CDR2 as SYDVKM. V was trimmed by 7 bases and J by 0 bases, leaving 10 bases between them. CDR3 length: 14 amino acids. The time point was: new active TB diagnosis, blood taken before or within 7 days of starting treatment. Tuberculosis was confirmed by positive sputum smear and/or M. tuberculosis culture. Each donor contributed about 100,000 T cells on average, unsorted.

This TCR derives from an adult with tuberculosis. This specimen consisted of PBMCs, obtained at tuberculosis diagnosis. The chain has TRBV28 and TRBJ2-1, with D unresolved. CDR3 sequence: CASKAGISYNEQFF. In DNA form, the CDR3 reads TGTGCCAGCAAGGCAGGTATCTCCTACAATGAGCAGTTCTTC. Supplemented by reference TRBV28 and TRBJ2-1, the full variable domain reads DVKVTQSSRYLVKRTGEKVFLECVQDMDHENMFWYRQDPGLGLRLIYFSYDVKMKEKGDIPEGYSVSREKKERFSLILESASTNQTSMYLCASKAGISYNEQFFGPGTRLTVL.